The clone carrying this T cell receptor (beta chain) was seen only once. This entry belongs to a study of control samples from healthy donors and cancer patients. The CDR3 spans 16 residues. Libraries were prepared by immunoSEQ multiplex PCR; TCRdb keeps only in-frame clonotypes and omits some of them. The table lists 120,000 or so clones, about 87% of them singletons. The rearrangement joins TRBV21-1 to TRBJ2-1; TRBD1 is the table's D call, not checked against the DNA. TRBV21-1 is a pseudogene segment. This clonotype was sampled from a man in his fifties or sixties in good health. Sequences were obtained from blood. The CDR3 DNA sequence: TGTGCCAGCAGCAAAGGAGTTCCAGGGGAAAGGGATGAGCAGTTCTTC. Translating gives CASSKGVPGERDEQFF.